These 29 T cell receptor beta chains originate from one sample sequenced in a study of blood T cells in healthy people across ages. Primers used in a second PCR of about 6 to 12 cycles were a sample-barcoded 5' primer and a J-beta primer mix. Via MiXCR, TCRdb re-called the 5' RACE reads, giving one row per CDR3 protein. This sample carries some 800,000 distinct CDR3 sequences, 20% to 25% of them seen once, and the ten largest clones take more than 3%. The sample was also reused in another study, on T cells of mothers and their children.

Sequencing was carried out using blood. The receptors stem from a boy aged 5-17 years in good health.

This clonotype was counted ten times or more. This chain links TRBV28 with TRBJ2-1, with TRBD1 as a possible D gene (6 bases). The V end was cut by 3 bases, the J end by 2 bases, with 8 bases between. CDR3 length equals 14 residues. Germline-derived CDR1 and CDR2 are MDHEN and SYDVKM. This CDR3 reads CASSFQGTYNEQFF. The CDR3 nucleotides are TGTGCCAGCAGTTTTCAGGGGACCTACAATGAGCAGTTCTTC. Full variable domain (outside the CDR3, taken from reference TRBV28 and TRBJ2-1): DVKVTQSSRYLVKRTGEKVFLECVQDMDHENMFWYRQDPGLGLRLIYFSYDVKMKEKGDIPEGYSVSREKKERFSLILESASTNQTSMYLCASSFQGTYNEQFFGPGTRLTVL.

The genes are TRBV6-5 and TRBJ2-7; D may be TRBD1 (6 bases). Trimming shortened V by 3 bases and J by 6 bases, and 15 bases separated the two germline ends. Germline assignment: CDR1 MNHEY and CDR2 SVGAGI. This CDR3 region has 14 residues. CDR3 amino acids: CASSYSGVMREQYF. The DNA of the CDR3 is TGTGCCAGCAGTTATTCAGGGGTTATGCGCGAGCAGTACTTC.

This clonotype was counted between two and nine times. The CDR3 loop reads CASSSQGFNEKLFF. CDR3 coding DNA: TGTGCCAGCAGCTCACAGGGATTTAATGAAAAACTGTTTTTT. This rearrangement joins TRBV7-2 to TRBJ1-4; weak D call: TRBD1 (6 bases). CDR3 length: 14 residues. Trimming cost V 4 bases and J 4 bases, with 10 bases left between them. Germline CDR1 is SGHTA and CDR2 is FQGNSA.

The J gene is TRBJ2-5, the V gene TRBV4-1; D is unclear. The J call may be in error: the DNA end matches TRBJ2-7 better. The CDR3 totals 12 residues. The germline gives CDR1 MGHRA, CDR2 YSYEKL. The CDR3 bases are TGCGCCAGCAGCCGGGCCATAGGCGAGCAGTACTTC. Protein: CASSRAIGEQYF.

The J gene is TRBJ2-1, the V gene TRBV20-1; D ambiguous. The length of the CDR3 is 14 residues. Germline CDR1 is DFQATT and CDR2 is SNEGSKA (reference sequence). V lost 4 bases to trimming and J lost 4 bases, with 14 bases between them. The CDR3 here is CSAIPTTVYNEQFF. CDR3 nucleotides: TGCAGTGCTATCCCAACAACGGTGTACAATGAGCAGTTCTTC.

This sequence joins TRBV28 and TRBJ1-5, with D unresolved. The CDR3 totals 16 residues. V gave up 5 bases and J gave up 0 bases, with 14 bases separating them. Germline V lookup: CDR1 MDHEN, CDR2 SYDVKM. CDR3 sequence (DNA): TGTGCCAGCAGTCCGTACAGTCTGTATAGCAATCAGCCCCAGCATTTT. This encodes CASSPYSLYSNQPQHF.

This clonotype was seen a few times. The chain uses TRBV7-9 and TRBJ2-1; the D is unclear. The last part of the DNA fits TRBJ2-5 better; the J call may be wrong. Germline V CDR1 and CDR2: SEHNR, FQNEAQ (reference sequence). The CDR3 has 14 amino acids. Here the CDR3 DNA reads TGTGCCAGCAGCTTACTAGATCGGGCAGAGACCCAGTACTTC. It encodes CASSLLDRAETQYF.

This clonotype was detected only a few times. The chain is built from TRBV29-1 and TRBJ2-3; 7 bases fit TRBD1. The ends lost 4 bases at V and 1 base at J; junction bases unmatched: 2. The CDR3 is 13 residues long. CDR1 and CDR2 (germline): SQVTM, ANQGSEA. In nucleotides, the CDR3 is TGCAGCGTTGTCGACAGGGGCACAGATACGCAGTATTTT. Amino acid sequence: CSVVDRGTDTQYF.

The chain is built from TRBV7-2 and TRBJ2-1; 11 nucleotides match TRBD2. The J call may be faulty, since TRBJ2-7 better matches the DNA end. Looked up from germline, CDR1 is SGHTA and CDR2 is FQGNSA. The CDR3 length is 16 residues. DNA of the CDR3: TGTGCCAGCAGCTTAGGCCTAGCGGGGGGATACTACGAGCAGTACTTC. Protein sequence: CASSLGLAGGYYEQYF.

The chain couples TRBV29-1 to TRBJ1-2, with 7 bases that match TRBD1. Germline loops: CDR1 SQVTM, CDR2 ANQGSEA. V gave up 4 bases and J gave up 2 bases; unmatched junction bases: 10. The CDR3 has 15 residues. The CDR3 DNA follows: TGCAGCGTTGTGCGGACAGGTCAACCCAACTATGGCTACACCTTC. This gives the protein CSVVRTGQPNYGYTF.

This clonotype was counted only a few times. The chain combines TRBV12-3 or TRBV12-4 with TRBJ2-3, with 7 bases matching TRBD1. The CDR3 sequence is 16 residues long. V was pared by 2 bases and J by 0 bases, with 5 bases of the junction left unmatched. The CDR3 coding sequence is TGTGCCAGCAGTTTACGACAGGGAGCCAGCACAGATACGCAGTATTTT. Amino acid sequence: CASSLRQGASTDTQYF.

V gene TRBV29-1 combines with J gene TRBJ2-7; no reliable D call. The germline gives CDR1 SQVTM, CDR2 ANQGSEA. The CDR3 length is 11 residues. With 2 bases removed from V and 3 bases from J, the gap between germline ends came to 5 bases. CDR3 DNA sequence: TGCAGCGTTGAATACGTCTACGAGCAGTACTTC. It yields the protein CSVEYVYEQYF.

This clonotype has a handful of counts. The CDR3: CASSVDLGEGYTQYF. CDR3 coding DNA: TGTGCCAGCAGCGTAGATTTAGGTGAGGGATATACGCAGTATTTT. The chain employs TRBV9 and TRBJ2-3, with D tentatively TRBD2 (5 bases). The CDR3 extends over 15 amino acids. Germline CDR1 and CDR2: SGDLS and YYNGEE. V lost 0 bases and J lost 7, with 15 bases in between.

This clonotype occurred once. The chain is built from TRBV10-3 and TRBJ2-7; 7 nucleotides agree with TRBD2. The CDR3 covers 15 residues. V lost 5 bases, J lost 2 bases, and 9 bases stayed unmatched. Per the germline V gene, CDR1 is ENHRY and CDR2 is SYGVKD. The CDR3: CAISPGGAATYEQYF. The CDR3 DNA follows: TGTGCCATCAGTCCGGGGGGAGCGGCAACCTACGAGCAGTACTTC.

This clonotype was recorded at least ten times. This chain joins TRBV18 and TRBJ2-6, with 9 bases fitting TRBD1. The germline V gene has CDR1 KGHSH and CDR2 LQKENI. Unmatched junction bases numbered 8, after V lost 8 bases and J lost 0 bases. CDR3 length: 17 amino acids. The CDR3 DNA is TGTGCCAGCAGCCCAGGACAGGGGAACTCTGGGGCCAACGTCCTGACTTTC. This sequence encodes CASSPGQGNSGANVLTF.

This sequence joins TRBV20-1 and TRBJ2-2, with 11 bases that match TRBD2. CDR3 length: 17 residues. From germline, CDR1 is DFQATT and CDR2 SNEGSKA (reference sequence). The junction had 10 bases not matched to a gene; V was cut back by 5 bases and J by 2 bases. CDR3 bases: TGCAGTGCTGCCCCGGCCGGGACTAGCGGAAACACCGGGGAGCTGTTTTTT. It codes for CSAAPAGTSGNTGELFF.

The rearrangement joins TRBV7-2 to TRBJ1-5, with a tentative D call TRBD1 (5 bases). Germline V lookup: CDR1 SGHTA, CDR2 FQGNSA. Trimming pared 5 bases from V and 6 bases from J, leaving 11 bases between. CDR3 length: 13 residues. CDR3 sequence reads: CASSGRGGQPQHF. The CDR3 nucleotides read TGTGCCAGCAGCGGGAGGGGTGGTCAGCCCCAGCATTTT.

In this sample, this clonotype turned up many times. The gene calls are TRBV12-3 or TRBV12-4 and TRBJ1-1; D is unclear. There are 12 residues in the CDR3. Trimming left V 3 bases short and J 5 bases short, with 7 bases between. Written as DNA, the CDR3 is TGTGCCAGCAGTTTGGGCTTAACTGAAGCTTTCTTT. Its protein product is CASSLGLTEAFF.

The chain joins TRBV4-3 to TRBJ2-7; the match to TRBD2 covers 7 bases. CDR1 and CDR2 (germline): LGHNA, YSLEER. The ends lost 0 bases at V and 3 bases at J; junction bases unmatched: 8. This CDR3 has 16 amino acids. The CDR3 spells CASSQDRGEGNYEQYF. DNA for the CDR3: TGCGCCAGCAGCCAAGATCGAGGGGAGGGCAACTACGAGCAGTACTTC.

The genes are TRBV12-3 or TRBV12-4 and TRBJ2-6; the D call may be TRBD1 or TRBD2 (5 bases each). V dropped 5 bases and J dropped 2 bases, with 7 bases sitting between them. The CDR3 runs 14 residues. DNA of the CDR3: TGTGCCAGCAGTCGGGACGCTGGGGCCAACGTCCTGACTTTC. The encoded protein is CASSRDAGANVLTF.

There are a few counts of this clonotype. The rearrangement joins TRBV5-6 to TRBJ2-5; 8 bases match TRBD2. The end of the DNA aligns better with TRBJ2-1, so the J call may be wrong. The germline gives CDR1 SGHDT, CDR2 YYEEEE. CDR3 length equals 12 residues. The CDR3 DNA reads TGTGCCAGCAGCCGTACTAGCGGTGAGCAGTTCTTC. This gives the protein CASSRTSGEQFF.

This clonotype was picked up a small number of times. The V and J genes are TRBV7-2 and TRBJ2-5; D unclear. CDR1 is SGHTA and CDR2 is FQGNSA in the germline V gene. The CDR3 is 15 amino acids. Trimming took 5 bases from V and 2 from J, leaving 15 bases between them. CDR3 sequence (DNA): TGTGCCAGCAGCCAACCGACGGGTTCACAAGAGACCCAGTACTTC. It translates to CASSQPTGSQETQYF.

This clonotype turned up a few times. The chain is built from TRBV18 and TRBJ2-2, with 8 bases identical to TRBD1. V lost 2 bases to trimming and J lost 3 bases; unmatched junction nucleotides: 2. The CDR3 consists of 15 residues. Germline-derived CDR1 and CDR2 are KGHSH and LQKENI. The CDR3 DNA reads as TGTGCCAGCTCACCAGGGACAGGACACACCGGGGAGCTGTTTTTT. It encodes CASSPGTGHTGELFF. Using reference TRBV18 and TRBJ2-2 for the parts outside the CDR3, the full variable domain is NAGVMQNPRHLVRRRGQEARLRCSPMKGHSHVYWYRQLPEEGLKFMVYLQKENIIDESGMPKERFSAEFPKEGPSILRIQQVVRGDSAAYFCASSPGTGHTGELFFGEGSRLTVL.

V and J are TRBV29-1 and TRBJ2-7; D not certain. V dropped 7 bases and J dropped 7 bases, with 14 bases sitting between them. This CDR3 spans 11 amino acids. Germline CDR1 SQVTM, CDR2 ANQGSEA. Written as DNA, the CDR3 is TGCAGCGCCGGCGATGCCTCTGAGCAGTACTTC. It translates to CSAGDASEQYF.

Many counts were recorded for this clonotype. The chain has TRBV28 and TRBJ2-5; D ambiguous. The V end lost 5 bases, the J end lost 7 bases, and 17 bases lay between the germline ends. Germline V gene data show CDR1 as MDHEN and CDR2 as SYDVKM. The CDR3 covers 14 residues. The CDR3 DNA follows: TGTGCCAGCAGTAAAGGCGGATCCCGAGGGACCCAGTACTTC. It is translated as CASSKGGSRGTQYF.

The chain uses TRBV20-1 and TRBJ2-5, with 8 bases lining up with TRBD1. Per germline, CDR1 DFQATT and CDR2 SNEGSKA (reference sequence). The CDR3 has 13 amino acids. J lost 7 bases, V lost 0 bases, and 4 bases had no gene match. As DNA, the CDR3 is TGCAGTGCTAGAGAGACAGGGGATTTGACCCAGTACTTC. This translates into CSARETGDLTQYF.

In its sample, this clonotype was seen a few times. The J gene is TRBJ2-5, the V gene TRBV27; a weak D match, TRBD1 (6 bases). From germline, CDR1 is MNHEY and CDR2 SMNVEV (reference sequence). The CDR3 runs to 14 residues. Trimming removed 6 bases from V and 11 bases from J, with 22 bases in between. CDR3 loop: CASRRQGFGWEQYF. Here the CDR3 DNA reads TGTGCCAGCAGGCGTCAGGGGTTCGGATGGGAGCAGTACTTC.

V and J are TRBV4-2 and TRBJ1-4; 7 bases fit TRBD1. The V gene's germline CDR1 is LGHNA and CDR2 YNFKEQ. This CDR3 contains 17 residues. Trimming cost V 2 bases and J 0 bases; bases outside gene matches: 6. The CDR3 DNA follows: TGTGCCAGCAGCCAACGGAAGGGACAGACAACTAATGAAAAACTGTTTTTT. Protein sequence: CASSQRKGQTTNEKLFF.

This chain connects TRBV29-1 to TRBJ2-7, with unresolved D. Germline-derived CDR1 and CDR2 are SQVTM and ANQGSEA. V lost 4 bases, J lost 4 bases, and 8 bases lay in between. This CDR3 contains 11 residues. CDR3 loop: CSVGWDYEQYF. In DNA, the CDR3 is TGCAGCGTTGGGTGGGATTACGAGCAGTACTTC.